These 29 T cell receptor beta chains came from one sample sequenced in a study of T cell repertoires in cytomegalovirus infection. TCRdb redid the calling of the reads with MiXCR, one entry per CDR3 protein. The data show nearly 450,000 distinct CDR3 sequences, roughly 30% seen once. Sequenced sample: PBMCs. Every receptor here comes from a human donor in good health (CMV status not recorded). Some clones in this sample may be carry-over from other donors' samples.

This clonotype was observed a handful of times. The V call is TRBV4-1, the J call TRBJ1-2; 8 bases agree with TRBD1. Germline CDR1 is MGHRA and CDR2 is YSYEKL. The J segment lost 3 bases and the V segment lost 5 bases, leaving 8 bases of the junction unmatched. The CDR3 contains 15 residues. The CDR3 protein is CASSAGQGTYYGYTF. The CDR3 DNA reads TGCGCCAGCAGCGCAGGACAGGGAACTTACTATGGCTACACCTTC.

This clonotype came up many times. The gene calls are TRBV7-2 and TRBJ1-1, with D uncertain. From germline, CDR1 is SGHTA and CDR2 FQGNSA. V was shortened by 3 bases and J by 1 base, with 9 bases between the two germline ends. The CDR3 extends over 14 amino acids. The DNA for the CDR3 is TGTGCCAGCAGCTTTAGTAGGGCGAACACTGAAGCTTTCTTT. Encoded protein: CASSFSRANTEAFF. Combining the CDR3 with reference TRBV7-2 and TRBJ1-1 gives the whole variable domain GAGVSQSPSNKVTEKGKDVELRCDPISGHTALYWYRQSLGQGLEFLIYFQGNSAPDKSGLPSDRFSAERTGGSVSTLTIQRTQQEDSAVYLCASSFSRANTEAFFGQGTRLTVV.

This clonotype was counted many times. The chain is built from TRBV7-2 and TRBJ2-3, with 10 bases matching TRBD1. Per the germline V gene, CDR1 is SGHTA and CDR2 is FQGNSA. The CDR3 runs 15 residues. The ends lost 1 base at V and 3 bases at J; junction bases unmatched: 1. The CDR3 loop reads CASSLGQGATDTQYF. The CDR3 DNA follows: TGTGCCAGCAGCTTAGGACAGGGGGCAACAGATACGCAGTATTTT.

This clonotype has just a few counts. The V call is TRBV4-1, the J call TRBJ2-1; 10 nucleotides match TRBD2. The CDR3 runs 17 residues. With 1 base clipped from V and 7 bases from J, the junction kept 10 bases outside the gene matches. Germline V CDR1 and CDR2: MGHRA, YSYEKL. The CDR3 sequence is CASSQVVAAGGQNEQFF. In nucleotides, the CDR3 is TGCGCCAGCAGCCAAGTTGTAGCAGCGGGGGGGCAAAATGAGCAGTTCTTC.

Comments on this clonotype: The CDR3 ends on some other residue instead of the conserved phenylalanine or tryptophan, so this is likely a read error. V and J are TRBV11-2 and TRBJ2-3, with D perhaps TRBD2 (5 bases). The CDR3 extends over 18 amino acids. Deletions cut 1 base from V and 0 bases from J, with 17 bases between. Germline assignment: CDR1 SGHAT and CDR2 FQNNGV. The CDR3 DNA follows: TGTGCCAGCAGCTTAGCTACGATCGGCGGGTTTAGCACAGATACGCAGTATTGT. Translation gives CASSLATIGGFSTDTQYC.

The chain recombines TRBV28 with TRBJ2-1; tentative D call: TRBD2 (7 bases). Trimming took 2 bases from V and 9 from J, leaving 17 bases between them. Germline values: CDR1 MDHEN, CDR2 SYDVKM. The CDR3 length is 15 residues. CDR3 sequence: CASSLGGGGRLEQFF. The CDR3 nucleotides are TGTGCCAGCAGTTTAGGGGGGGGCGGCAGGCTTGAGCAGTTCTTC.

As to this clonotype: A much larger clone differs from this one at a single base, so this may be a read error. Because the CDR3 is missing its conserved closing phenylalanine or tryptophan, this is likely a read error. The chain links TRBV28 to TRBJ1-2, with 8 bases aligning to TRBD1. CDR1 is MDHEN, CDR2 SYDVKM, per germline. V lost 6 bases, J lost 6 bases, and 9 bases stayed unmatched. The CDR3 spans 14 residues. The CDR3: CASRIADRVNGYTL. CDR3 nucleotide sequence: TGTGCCAGCAGAATTGCGGACAGGGTAAATGGCTACACCTTA.

This clonotype appeared many times. As DNA, the CDR3 is TGTGCCAGCAGGGCCGGGACAGCTAATCAGCCCCAGCATTTT. This translates into CASRAGTANQPQHF. J is TRBJ1-5 and V is TRBV12-3 or TRBV12-4; 7 bases fit TRBD1. This CDR3 is 14 amino acids long. The trim removed 6 bases at V and 4 bases at J, leaving 6 bases unmatched.

This clonotype appeared many times. J is TRBJ2-3 and V is TRBV7-9, with 7 nucleotides matching TRBD2. V lost 1 base, J lost 6 bases, and 10 bases stayed unmatched. The CDR3 is 16 amino acids. From germline, CDR1 is SEHNR and CDR2 FQNEAQ (reference sequence). CDR3 protein: CASSLEGGSRGDTQYF. CDR3 nucleotides: TGTGCCAGCAGCTTAGAGGGAGGGTCCCGCGGGGATACGCAGTATTTT.

This clonotype was seen at least ten times. The V call is TRBV7-3, the J call TRBJ1-1, with 8 bases that match TRBD1. This CDR3 spans 16 amino acids. Trimming at V came to 5 bases and at J to 3 bases, leaving 11 bases not matched to a gene. Looked up from germline, CDR1 is SGHTA and CDR2 is FQGTGA. The CDR3 coding sequence is TGTGCCAGCAGCCCGGGCGGACAGGGAGTTGACACTGAAGCTTTCTTT. Its protein product is CASSPGGQGVDTEAFF.

This clonotype showed up just a few times. This chain uses TRBV7-6 with TRBJ2-5, with 8 bases lining up with TRBD2. There are 16 residues in the CDR3. The J segment lost 2 bases and the V segment lost 1 base, leaving 6 bases of the junction unmatched. Germline V gene sequence: CDR1 SGHVS, CDR2 FNYEAQ. The DNA for the CDR3 is TGTGCCAGCAGCTTAGGATCCGGGACTAGACAAGAGACCCAGTACTTC. Translation gives CASSLGSGTRQETQYF.

A few counts support this clonotype. This sequence joins TRBV6-6 and TRBJ2-1; 7 nucleotides align to TRBD2. Germline V gene lookup returns CDR1 MNHNY and CDR2 SVGAGI (reference sequence). This CDR3 has 14 amino acids. V dropped 6 bases and J dropped 9; count of bases not matched to a gene: 11. The CDR3 region has the DNA TGTGCCAGCAGCCAGGGAGGGATTTATATTGAGCAGTTCTTC. Protein sequence: CASSQGGIYIEQFF.

V usage is TRBV6-4 and J usage is TRBJ1-5, with a possible D match to TRBD1 (5 bases). The CDR3 loop spans 14 amino acids. From germline, CDR1 is MRHNA and CDR2 SNTAGT. The germline V and J ends were trimmed by 0 bases and 9 bases, with 12 bases remaining between them. The CDR3 protein is CASSDSTAGGPQHF. The CDR3, as DNA: TGTGCCAGCAGTGACTCGACAGCCGGGGGGCCCCAGCATTTT.

The rearrangement links TRBV24-1 to TRBJ2-6; TRBD2 might be the D (5 bases). From germline, CDR1 is KGHDR and CDR2 SFDVKD. V was cut by 3 bases and J by 4 bases, with 12 bases left in between. CDR3 length: 16 residues. CDR3 coding DNA: TGTGCCACCAGTGATCCCGGAGGTTCCGGGGCCAACGTCCTGACTTTC. This translates into CATSDPGGSGANVLTF.

This clonotype was seen a handful of times. The rearrangement joins TRBV6-1 to TRBJ2-7; the D gene is possibly TRBD2 (6 bases). The germline V gene has CDR1 MNHNS and CDR2 SASEGT. CDR3 size: 14 residues. V lost 6 bases to trimming and J lost 3 bases, with 15 bases between them. The CDR3, as DNA: TGTGCCAGCAGAATCACGGGGGTGGTCTACGAGCAGTACTTC. Residues: CASRITGVVYEQYF.

The chain uses TRBV14 and TRBJ1-1, with D maybe TRBD1 (6 bases). The CDR3 has 15 amino acids. With 4 bases removed from V and 5 bases from J, the gap between germline ends came to 17 bases. Germline V CDR1 and CDR2: SGHDN, FVKESK. In DNA form, the CDR3 reads TGTGCCAGCAGCCCCGTAGGGGGTTTGATAACTGAAGCTTTCTTT. Its translation: CASSPVGGLITEAFF.

This chain connects TRBV4-1 to TRBJ2-1; 7 nucleotides align to TRBD1. The CDR3 contains 16 residues. V trimming: 2 bases; J trimming: 5 bases; junction bases outside the gene matches: 9. In germline, CDR1 is MGHRA, CDR2 YSYEKL. CDR3 coding DNA: TGCGCCAGCAGCCAACCCGCCCGGGACAGAGACAATGAGCAGTTCTTC. Protein product: CASSQPARDRDNEQFF.

This clonotype was counted only a few times. DNA of the CDR3: TGCAGCGTTCCCAGACAGGGAAAGTGGTCGAGGAACACTGAAGCTTTCTTT. Amino acids: CSVPRQGKWSRNTEAFF. The chain has TRBV29-1 and TRBJ1-1, with TRBD1 identical over 7 bases. J was trimmed by 1 base and V by 5 bases; bases with no gene match: 16. CDR1 SQVTM and CDR2 ANQGSEA come from the germline V gene. The CDR3 consists of 17 residues.

The rearrangement joins TRBV18 to TRBJ1-2; D unresolved. Germline assignment: CDR1 KGHSH and CDR2 LQKENI. This CDR3 spans 14 amino acids. Trimming shortened V by 2 bases and J by 4 bases, and 11 bases separated the two germline ends. The CDR3 spells CASSPVATPYGYTF. DNA of the CDR3: TGTGCCAGCTCACCAGTGGCAACTCCCTATGGCTACACCTTC.

This rearrangement joins TRBV2 to TRBJ1-3; no reliable D call. Germline values: CDR1 SNHLY, CDR2 FYNNEI. The CDR3 is made up of 16 amino acids. V lost 2 bases, J lost 0 bases, and 11 bases lay in between. CDR3 loop: CASSEYEVDSGNTIYF. The CDR3 coding sequence is TGTGCCAGCAGTGAATATGAAGTCGACTCTGGAAACACCATATATTTT.

The CDR3 here is CASSIGRGNTEAFF. CDR3 DNA: TGTGCCAGTAGTATAGGTCGAGGGAACACTGAAGCTTTCTTT. This chain links TRBV19 with TRBJ1-1, with D unresolved. Per germline, CDR1 LNHDA and CDR2 SQIVND (reference sequence). The CDR3 covers 14 residues. V gave up 1 base and J gave up 1 base, with 7 bases separating them.

V and J are TRBV7-9 and TRBJ2-3; D gene uncertain. The V end was cut by 8 bases, the J end by 5 bases, with 8 bases between. Germline V gene sequence: CDR1 SEHNR, CDR2 FQNEAQ (reference sequence). There are 11 residues in the CDR3. CDR3: CASSRIDTQYF. The CDR3 DNA is TGTGCCAGCTCGCGAATAGATACGCAGTATTTT.

The chain combines TRBV2 with TRBJ2-1; D might be TRBD2 (7 bases). V lost 1 base to trimming and J lost 2 bases, with 9 bases between them. This CDR3 contains 15 residues. Germline loops: CDR1 SNHLY, CDR2 FYNNEI. The CDR3 loop reads CASSEGGGPYNEQFF. CDR3 DNA: TGTGCCAGCAGTGAAGGGGGGGGCCCCTACAATGAGCAGTTCTTC. Looking up the rest from reference TRBV2 and TRBJ2-1 gives the full variable domain: EPEVTQTPSHQVTQMGQEVILRCVPISNHLYFYWYRQILGQKVEFLVSFYNNEISEKSEIFDDQFSVERPDGSNFTLKIRSTKLEDSAMYFCASSEGGGPYNEQFFGPGTRLTVL.

The table lists this clonotype with a few counts. This chain links TRBV18 with TRBJ2-3; 8 bases agree with TRBD2. The V gene's germline CDR1 is KGHSH and CDR2 LQKENI. This CDR3 is 15 amino acids long. J was trimmed by 5 bases and V by 5 bases; bases with no gene match: 9. The DNA for the CDR3 is TGTGCCAGCTCATCCCTAGCGGGCCACCAAGATACGCAGTATTTT. This gives the protein CASSSLAGHQDTQYF.

The V call is TRBV19, the J call TRBJ2-1; D perhaps matches TRBD2 (6 bases). CDR3 length: 12 residues. Trimming took 4 bases from V and 10 from J, leaving 11 bases between them. Looked up from germline, CDR1 is LNHDA and CDR2 is SQIVND (reference sequence). CDR3 coding DNA: TGTGCCAGTAGTACGACCGGGAGAGAGCAGTTCTTC. Protein: CASSTTGREQFF.

In this sample, this clonotype turned up many times. V and J are TRBV15 and TRBJ2-5; tentative D call: TRBD1 (6 bases). Germline CDR1 is LNHNV and CDR2 is YYDKDF (reference sequence). The CDR3 is made up of 14 amino acids. Trimming removed 11 bases at V and 5 bases at J, with 21 bases between. The CDR3 reads CAAGGGRESETQYF. The CDR3, as DNA: TGTGCCGCTGGGGGCGGGCGTGAAAGCGAGACCCAGTACTTC.

This clonotype was recorded at least ten times. At one end, the junction sequence differs from germline, possibly due to a read error. The chain carries TRBV7-6 and TRBJ2-3, with D perhaps TRBD1 (6 bases). This CDR3 spans 15 amino acids. CDR1 SGHVS and CDR2 FNYEAQ come from the germline V gene. CDR3 residues: CASSSTGSSTDTQYF. As DNA, the CDR3 is TGTGCTAGCAGCTCGACAGGATCTAGCACAGATACGCAGTATTTT.

This clonotype was seen at least ten times. This chain links TRBV7-8 with TRBJ2-1, with 11 bases aligning to TRBD2. Germline V lookup: CDR1 SGHVS, CDR2 FQNEAQ. With V trimmed by 3 bases and J by 0 bases, 10 bases remained unmatched. The CDR3 spans 19 residues. DNA for the CDR3: TGTGCCAGCAGCTTCCCGGCTAGCGGGGGGCCAAGCTCCTACAATGAGCAGTTCTTC. It translates to CASSFPASGGPSSYNEQFF.

In this sample, this clonotype turned up a few times. The chain couples TRBV20-1 to TRBJ1-1, with a tentative D call TRBD1 (6 bases). Per germline, CDR1 DFQATT and CDR2 SNEGSKA (reference sequence). With 6 bases removed from V and 5 bases from J, the gap between germline ends came to 19 bases. This CDR3 is 14 amino acids long. CDR3 sequence (DNA): TGCAGTGCAAACACAGGGCTCGGAAGGACTGAAGCTTTCTTT. This encodes CSANTGLGRTEAFF.